This T cell receptor beta chain is from a study of HIV-infected children after antiretroviral therapy interruption. A 3' RACE protocol on RNA, with unique molecular identifiers, produced the TCR library. TCRdb itself ran the 3' RACE reads through MiXCR, one entry per CDR3 protein. The sample has roughly 16,000 distinct CDR3 sequences, 3% to 3.5% seen once. The treatment: PENTA 11 planned treatment interruption arm or continuous ART arm. With 6 bases removed from V and 4 bases from J, the gap between germline ends came to 10 bases. Germline lookup yields CDR1 ENHRY and CDR2 SYGVKD. CDR3 length: 13 residues. This clonotype was recorded many times.

The chain joins TRBV10-3 to TRBJ1-5, with a possible D match to TRBD1 (5 bases). The sequenced sample was CD45RA+ CD4+ T cells from PBMCs, obtained from a donor given antiretroviral therapy, either interrupted or continuous. The subset is: naive CD4+ CD45RA+ CD45RO- T cells. This receptor was identified in a child aged 2-17 years with HIV. The CDR3 DNA is TGTGCCATCAGGGGGACGGATAATCAGCCCCAGCATTTT. It codes for CAIRGTDNQPQHF.